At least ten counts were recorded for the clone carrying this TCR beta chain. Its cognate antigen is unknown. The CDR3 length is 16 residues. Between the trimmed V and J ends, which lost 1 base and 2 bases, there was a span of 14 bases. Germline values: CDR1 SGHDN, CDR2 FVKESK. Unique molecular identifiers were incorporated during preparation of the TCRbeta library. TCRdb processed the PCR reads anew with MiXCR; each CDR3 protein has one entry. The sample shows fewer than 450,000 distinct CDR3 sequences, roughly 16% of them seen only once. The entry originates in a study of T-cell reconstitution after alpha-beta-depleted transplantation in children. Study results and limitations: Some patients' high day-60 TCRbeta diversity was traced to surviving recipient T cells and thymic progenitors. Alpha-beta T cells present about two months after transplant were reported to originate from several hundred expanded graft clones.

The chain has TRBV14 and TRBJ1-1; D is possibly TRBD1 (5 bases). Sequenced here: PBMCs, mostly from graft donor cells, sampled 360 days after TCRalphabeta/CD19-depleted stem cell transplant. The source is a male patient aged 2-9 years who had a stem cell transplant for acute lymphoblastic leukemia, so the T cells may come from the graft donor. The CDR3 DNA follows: TGTGCCAGCAGCCAAGGGAGTAAGGGGAGTAACACTGAAGCTTTCTTT. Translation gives CASSQGSKGSNTEAFF.